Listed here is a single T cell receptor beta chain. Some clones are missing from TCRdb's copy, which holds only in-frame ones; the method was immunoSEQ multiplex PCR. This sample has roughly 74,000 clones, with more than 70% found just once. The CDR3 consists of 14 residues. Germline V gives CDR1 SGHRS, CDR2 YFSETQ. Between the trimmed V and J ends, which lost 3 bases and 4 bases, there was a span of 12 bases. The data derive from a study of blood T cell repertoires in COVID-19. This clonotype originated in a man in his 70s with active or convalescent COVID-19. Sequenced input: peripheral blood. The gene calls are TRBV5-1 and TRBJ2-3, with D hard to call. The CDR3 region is CASSSRLGADTQYF. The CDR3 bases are TGCGCCAGCAGCTCAAGGCTGGGCGCAGATACGCAGTATTTT.